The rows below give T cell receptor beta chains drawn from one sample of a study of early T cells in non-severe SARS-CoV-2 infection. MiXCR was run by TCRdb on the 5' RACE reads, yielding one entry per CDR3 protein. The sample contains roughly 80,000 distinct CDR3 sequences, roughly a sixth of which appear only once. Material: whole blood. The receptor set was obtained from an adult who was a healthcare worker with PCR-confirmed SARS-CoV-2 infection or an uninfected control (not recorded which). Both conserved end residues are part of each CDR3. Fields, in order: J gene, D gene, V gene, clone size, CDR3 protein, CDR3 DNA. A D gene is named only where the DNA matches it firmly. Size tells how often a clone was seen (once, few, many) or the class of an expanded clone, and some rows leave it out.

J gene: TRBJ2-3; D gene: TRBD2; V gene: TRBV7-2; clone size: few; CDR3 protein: CASSLRRGGPDTQYF; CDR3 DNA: TGTGCCAGCAGCTTACGGCGGGGGGGCCCAGATACGCAGTATTTT
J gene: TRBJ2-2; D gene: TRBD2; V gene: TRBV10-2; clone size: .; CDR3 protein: CASSAGGGMNTGELFF; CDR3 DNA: TGCGCCAGCAGTGCTGGGGGGGGAATGAACACCGGGGAGCTGTTTTTT
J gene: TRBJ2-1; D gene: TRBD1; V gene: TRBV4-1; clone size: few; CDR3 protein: CASRQGFRHEQFF; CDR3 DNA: TGCGCCAGCCGACAGGGTTTCCGACATGAGCAGTTCTTC
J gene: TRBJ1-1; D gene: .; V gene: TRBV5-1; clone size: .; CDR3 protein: CASSLESFRLHTEAFF; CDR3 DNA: TGCGCCAGCAGCTTGGAATCATTCCGCCTGCACACTGAAGCTTTCTTT
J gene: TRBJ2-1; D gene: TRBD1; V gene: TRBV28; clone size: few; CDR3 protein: CASSSNRGQADNEQFF; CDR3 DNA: TGTGCCAGCAGTTCCAATCGGGGACAGGCGGACAATGAGCAGTTCTTC
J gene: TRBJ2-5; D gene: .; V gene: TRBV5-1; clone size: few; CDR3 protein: CASRRADPQETQYF; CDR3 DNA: TGCGCCAGCAGAAGGGCTGACCCCCAAGAGACCCAGTACTTC
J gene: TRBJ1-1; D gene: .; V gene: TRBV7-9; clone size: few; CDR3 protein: CASSLNFGSTEAFF; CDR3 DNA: TGTGCCAGCAGCTTAAATTTTGGGAGCACTGAAGCTTTCTTT
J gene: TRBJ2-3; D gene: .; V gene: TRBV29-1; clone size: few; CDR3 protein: CSVEDPGDTQYF; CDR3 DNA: TGCAGCGTTGAAGACCCCGGAGATACGCAGTATTTT
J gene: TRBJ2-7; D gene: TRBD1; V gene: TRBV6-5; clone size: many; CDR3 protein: CASSTIGQGLYSYEQYF; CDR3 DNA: TGTGCCAGCAGTACGATTGGACAGGGACTGTACTCCTACGAGCAGTACTTC
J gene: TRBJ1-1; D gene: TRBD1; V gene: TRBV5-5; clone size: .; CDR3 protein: CASSLVSPGQGQYTEAFF; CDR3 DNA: TGTGCCAGCAGCTTGGTATCTCCCGGACAGGGGCAGTACACTGAAGCTTTCTTT
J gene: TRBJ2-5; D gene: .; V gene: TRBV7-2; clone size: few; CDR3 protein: CASSSRVTETQYF; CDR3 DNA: TGTGCCAGCAGCTCCAGAGTAACGGAGACCCAGTACTTC
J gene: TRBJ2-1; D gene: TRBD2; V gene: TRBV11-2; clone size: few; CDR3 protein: CASSARLAGGPNEQFF; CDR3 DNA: TGTGCCAGCAGCGCCCGACTAGCGGGAGGGCCGAATGAGCAGTTCTTC
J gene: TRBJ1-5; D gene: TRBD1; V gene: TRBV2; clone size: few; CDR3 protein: CASSADRAQQPQHF; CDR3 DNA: TGTGCCAGCAGTGCCGACAGGGCACAGCAGCCCCAGCATTTT
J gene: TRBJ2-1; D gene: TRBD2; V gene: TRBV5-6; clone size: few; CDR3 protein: CASSTGSSGAKEFF; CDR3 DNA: TGTGCCAGCAGCACCGGGAGTAGCGGGGCTAAAGAGTTCTTC
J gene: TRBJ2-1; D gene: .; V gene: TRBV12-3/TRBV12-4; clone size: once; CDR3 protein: CASSLVGGPYNEQFF; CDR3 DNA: TGTGCCAGCAGTTTGGTGGGAGGCCCCTACAATGAGCAGTTCTTC
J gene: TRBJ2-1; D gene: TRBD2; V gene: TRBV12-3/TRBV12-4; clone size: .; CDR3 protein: CASSLSGRYNEQFF; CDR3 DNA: TGTGCCAGCAGCCTCAGCGGGAGATACAATGAGCAGTTCTTC
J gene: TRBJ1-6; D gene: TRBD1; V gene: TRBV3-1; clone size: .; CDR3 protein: CASSQGKTGTSPLHF; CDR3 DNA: TGTGCCAGCAGCCAGGGGAAGACAGGGACTTCACCCCTCCACTTT
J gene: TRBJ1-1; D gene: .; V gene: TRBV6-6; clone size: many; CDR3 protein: CASSYSAMTGGRNTEAFF; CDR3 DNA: TGTGCCAGCAGTTACTCGGCGATGACAGGTGGAAGGAACACTGAAGCTTTCTTT
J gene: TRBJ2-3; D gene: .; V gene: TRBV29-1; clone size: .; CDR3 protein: CSVDGSGITDTQYF; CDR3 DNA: TGCAGCGTTGATGGTAGCGGAATCACAGATACGCAGTATTTT
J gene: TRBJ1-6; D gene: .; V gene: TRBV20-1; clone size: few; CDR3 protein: CSARPGKLPSNSPLHF; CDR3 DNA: TGCAGTGCTAGGCCGGGAAAGTTACCCTCAAATTCACCCCTCCACTTT
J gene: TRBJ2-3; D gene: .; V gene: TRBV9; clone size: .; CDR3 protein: CASSRAATDTQYF; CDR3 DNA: TGTGCCAGCAGCAGAGCAGCCACAGATACGCAGTATTTT
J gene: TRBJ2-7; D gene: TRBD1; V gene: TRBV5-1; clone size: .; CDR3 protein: CASSHTLSGTGVYEQYF; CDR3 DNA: TGCGCCAGCAGTCATACCCTTTCCGGGACAGGTGTCTACGAGCAGTACTTC
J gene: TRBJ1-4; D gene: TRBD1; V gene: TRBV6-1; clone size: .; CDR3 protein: CASSSPGQGARLANEKLFF; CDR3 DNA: TGTGCCAGCAGTTCCCCGGGACAGGGGGCGCGGTTGGCTAATGAAAAACTGTTTTTT
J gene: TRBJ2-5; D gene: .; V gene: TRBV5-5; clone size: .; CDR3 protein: CASSYPLDTAQETQYF; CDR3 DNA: TGTGCCAGCAGTTACCCCCTTGACACCGCCCAAGAGACCCAGTACTTC
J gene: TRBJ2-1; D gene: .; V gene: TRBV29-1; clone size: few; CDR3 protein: CSVEAQYDFYNEQFF; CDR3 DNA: TGCAGCGTTGAAGCCCAATACGACTTCTACAATGAGCAGTTCTTC
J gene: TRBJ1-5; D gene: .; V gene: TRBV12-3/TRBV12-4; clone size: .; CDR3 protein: CASSGFLASSNQPQHF; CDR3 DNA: TGTGCCAGCAGTGGTTTCCTGGCATCAAGCAATCAGCCCCAGCATTTT
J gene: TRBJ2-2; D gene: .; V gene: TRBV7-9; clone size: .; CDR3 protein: CASSLARRSNTAELFF; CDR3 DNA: TGTGCCAGCAGCTTAGCGAGAAGGTCGAACACCGCGGAGCTGTTTTTT
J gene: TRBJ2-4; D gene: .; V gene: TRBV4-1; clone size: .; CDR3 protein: CASSQRRRTPLAKNIQYF; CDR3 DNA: TGCGCCAGCAGCCAAAGGAGACGTACTCCGTTAGCCAAAAACATTCAGTACTTC
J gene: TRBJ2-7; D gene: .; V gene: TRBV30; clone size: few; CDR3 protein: CAWSSPGVQYF; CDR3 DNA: TGTGCCTGGAGTTCACCTGGGGTGCAGTACTTC
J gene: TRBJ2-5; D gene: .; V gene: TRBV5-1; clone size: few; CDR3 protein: CASSLAQQETQYF; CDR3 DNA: TGCGCCAGCAGCTTGGCCCAGCAAGAGACCCAGTACTTC
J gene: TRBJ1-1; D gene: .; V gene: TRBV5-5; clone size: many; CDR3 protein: CASSPNPRVEVGEAFF; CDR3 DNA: TGTGCCAGCAGTCCAAATCCCAGGGTGGAGGTAGGGGAGGCTTTCTTT
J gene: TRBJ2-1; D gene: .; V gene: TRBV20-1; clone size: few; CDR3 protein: CSARPGGEGEQFF; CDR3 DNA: TGCAGTGCTAGACCCGGGGGAGAGGGTGAGCAGTTCTTC
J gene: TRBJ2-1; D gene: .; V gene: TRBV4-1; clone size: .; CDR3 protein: CASSQPRDGSYNEQFF; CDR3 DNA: TGCGCCAGCAGCCAACCCCGGGACGGTTCCTACAATGAGCAGTTCTTC